A single sample gave rise to the 3 T cell receptor beta chains below, sequenced in a study of neoadjuvant anti-PD-1 for oral cavity cancer listed by TCRdb under 2021. The time point label here, explained by the study, means: before neoadjuvant nivolumab. Preparation of the library involved the immunoSEQ multiplex PCR assay. Held by TCRdb, this immuneACCESS table contains in-frame sequences only and omits some clones. Under half of the omission traces to an unresolved V gene where checked; the cause of the rest is unknown. The sample contains about 62,000 clones, roughly three quarters of them found a single time. The top ten hold approximately 2.8% of the sample. The sample in question was PBMCs, obtained before nivolumab (anti-PD-1) treatment. These receptor sequences come from a person aged 35 to 85 with oral cavity squamous cell carcinoma.

The chain is built from TRBV10-1 and TRBJ2-1; 8 nucleotides line up with TRBD1. Germline V lookup: CDR1 WNHNN, CDR2 SYGVQD (reference sequence). Trimming took 3 bases from V and 8 from J; bases not matched to a gene: 6. CDR3 length equals 14 residues. The CDR3 sequence: CASSDRGRSDEQFF. As DNA, the CDR3 is TGCGCCAGCAGTGACAGGGGGCGGTCAGATGAGCAGTTCTTC.

The chain links TRBV6-1 to TRBJ1-1; no clear D. V lost 9 bases and J 3 bases, leaving 8 bases between the germline ends. CDR3 size: 11 residues. Germline V CDR1 and CDR2: MNHNS, SASEGT. CDR3 protein: CASGPHTEAFF. For the CDR3, the DNA is TGTGCCAGTGGGCCGCACACTGAAGCTTTCTTT.

This chain connects TRBV11-2 to TRBJ2-6; the match to TRBD2 covers 7 bases. CDR3 length: 16 amino acids. The V and J ends lost 1 base and 1 base, in that order; junction bases with no gene match: 1. Germline V gene lookup returns CDR1 SGHAT and CDR2 FQNNGV. The CDR3 DNA reads as TGTGCCAGCAGCTTAGTGGGAGGGTCTGGGGCCAACGTCCTGACTTTC. Its protein product is CASSLVGGSGANVLTF.